Listed here are 23 T cell receptor beta chains from one sample, sequenced in a study of shared clonotypes between healthy human individuals. The repertoire was sequenced with immunoSEQ multiplex PCR; TCRdb's copy has only in-frame clones and lacks some. The data show 90,000 to 150,000 clones, about 63% seen once. Sequences were obtained from memory CD8+ T cells sorted from blood. Documented subset: CD45RO+ cells pooled with CCR7-negative TemRA cells. These receptors all stem from a young woman in good health.

The V gene is TRBV6-5, the J gene TRBJ2-7, with D possibly matching TRBD1 (6 bases). Germline CDR1 and CDR2: MNHEY and SVGAGI. The length of the CDR3 is 14 residues. V gave up 6 bases and J gave up 5 bases, with 17 bases separating them. The CDR3 nucleotides read TGTGCCAGCAGACCGAACAGGGAAACCCACGAGCAGTACTTC. It yields the protein CASRPNRETHEQYF.

The J gene is TRBJ2-3, the V gene TRBV6-1; D possibly corresponds to TRBD2 (7 bases). CDR1 is MNHNS, CDR2 SASEGT, per germline. The CDR3 loop spans 14 amino acids. V dropped 8 bases and J dropped 1 base, with 13 bases sitting between them. For the CDR3, the DNA is TGTGCCAGCGGGGGCAGCGGGGGCACAGATACGCAGTATTTT. This encodes CASGGSGGTDTQYF.

The J gene is TRBJ2-7, the V gene TRBV13; no definite D call. This CDR3 spans 13 amino acids. CDR1 PRHDT and CDR2 FYEKMQ come from the germline V gene (reference sequence). Trimming removed 5 bases from V and 4 bases from J, with 12 bases in between. CDR3 region: CASSPWVGYEQYF. The CDR3 nucleotides read TGTGCCAGCAGCCCCTGGGTGGGGTACGAGCAGTACTTC.

The rearrangement joins TRBV7-9 to TRBJ2-7, with 11 bases identical to TRBD1. Per germline, CDR1 SEHNR and CDR2 FQNEAQ (reference sequence). Losses at the gene ends were 5 bases for V and 7 bases for J; bases not matched to a gene: 16. This CDR3 is built from 17 residues. This CDR3 reads CASSPQGAGQGAGEQYF. In DNA form, the CDR3 reads TGTGCCAGCAGCCCCCAGGGAGCTGGACAGGGGGCGGGGGAGCAGTACTTC.

The gene calls are TRBV7-9 and TRBJ2-7; D not certain. V lost 1 base, J lost 2 bases, and 6 bases lay in between. The CDR3 runs to 13 residues. Germline V lookup: CDR1 SEHNR, CDR2 FQNEAQ (reference sequence). DNA for the CDR3: TGTGCCAGCAGCTTAGGCATCGCCTACGAGCAGTACTTC. Residues: CASSLGIAYEQYF.

Only a few counts were recorded for this clone. The chain employs TRBV7-6 and TRBJ2-1; TRBD2 matches at 12 bases. Germline trimming cut 3 bases from V and 8 bases from J; bases unmatched to any gene: 8. Germline lookup yields CDR1 SGHVS and CDR2 FNYEAQ. The CDR3 is 16 residues long. CDR3 in DNA: TGTGCCAGCAGCTTCTATTCGACTAGCGGGAGTGATGAGCAGTTCTTC. Protein sequence: CASSFYSTSGSDEQFF. Full variable domain (outside the CDR3, taken from reference TRBV7-6 and TRBJ2-1): GAGVSQSPRYKVTKRGQDVALRCDPISGHVSLYWYRQALGQGPEFLTYFNYEAQQDKSGLPNDRFSAERPEGSISTLTIQRTEQRDSAMYRCASSFYSTSGSDEQFFGPGTRLTVL.

The chain joins TRBV7-9 to TRBJ1-4; D call uncertain. Germline V lookup: CDR1 SEHNR, CDR2 FQNEAQ (reference sequence). The CDR3 is 14 amino acids. The V and J ends lost 5 bases and 8 bases respectively, with 15 bases between them. The CDR3 sequence is CASSVPGSDEKLFF. CDR3 bases: TGTGCCAGCAGCGTCCCCGGCTCAGACGAAAAACTGTTTTTT.

The chain uses TRBV7-7 and TRBJ2-5; 7 bases are a match to TRBD1. The germline CDR1 and CDR2 sequences are SSHAT and FNYEAQ (reference sequence). CDR3 length: 16 amino acids. V shed 5 bases, J shed 1 base, and the junction held 10 bases outside the gene matches. In nucleotides, the CDR3 is TGTGCCAGCAGCCCCATTTTACGGGACAGCCAAGAGACCCAGTACTTC. It is translated as CASSPILRDSQETQYF.

This clone was observed many times. J is TRBJ2-7 and V is TRBV19; unclear D gene. The CDR3 runs to 15 residues. Germline V gene lookup returns CDR1 LNHDA and CDR2 SQIVND (reference sequence). The V end was cut by 5 bases, the J end by 2 bases, with 16 bases between. The CDR3 region is CASSSRTDGTYEQYF. The CDR3 region has the DNA TGTGCCAGTAGTTCCAGAACCGACGGAACCTACGAGCAGTACTTC.

In this sample, this clone turned up many times. The rearrangement links TRBV9 to TRBJ2-2; no definite D call. Looked up from germline, CDR1 is SGDLS and CDR2 is YYNGEE. This CDR3 region has 13 residues. V shed 6 bases and J shed 5 bases, with 11 bases lying between them. CDR3 sequence (DNA): TGTGCCAGCAATCTGGGTGGTACCGGGGAGCTGTTTTTT. This gives the protein CASNLGGTGELFF.

The chain couples TRBV27 to TRBJ2-5, with 7 nucleotides matching TRBD2. Germline-derived CDR1 and CDR2 are MNHEY and SMNVEV (reference sequence). V gave up 3 bases and J gave up 5 bases; unmatched junction bases: 6. There are 14 residues in the CDR3. Here the CDR3 reads CASSLVVGGETQYF. As DNA, the CDR3 is TGTGCCAGCAGTTTGGTGGTGGGGGGGGAGACCCAGTACTTC.

This sequence joins TRBV12-5 and TRBJ2-3, with TRBD1 matching over 9 bases. The germline V gene has CDR1 LGHNT and CDR2 FRNRAP. The ends lost 5 bases at V and 5 bases at J; junction bases unmatched: 8. CDR3 length: 15 residues. This CDR3 reads CASGPGQGKLDTQYF. CDR3 in DNA: TGTGCTAGTGGTCCGGGACAGGGAAAGTTAGATACGCAGTATTTT.

This chain joins TRBV5-1 and TRBJ2-7; 11 bases align to TRBD2. The V and J ends lost 3 bases and 0 bases, in that order; junction bases with no gene match: 11. Germline CDR1 reads SGHRS; CDR2 reads YFSETQ. The CDR3 totals 18 residues. CDR3 protein: CASSWTGTSGVLSYEQYF. CDR3 DNA: TGCGCCAGCAGCTGGACCGGGACTAGCGGAGTCCTCTCCTACGAGCAGTACTTC.

The V call is TRBV28, the J call TRBJ2-3, with 7 bases that match TRBD2. The V gene end was trimmed by 5 bases and the J gene end by 0 bases; junction bases not matched to a gene: 2. This CDR3 is built from 14 residues. Germline-derived CDR1 and CDR2 are MDHEN and SYDVKM. CDR3 sequence: CASSAGVSTDTQYF. CDR3 DNA sequence: TGTGCCAGCAGTGCGGGAGTAAGCACAGATACGCAGTATTTT.

This chain joins TRBV5-1 and TRBJ2-2; tentatively, D is TRBD2 (7 bases). Germline values: CDR1 SGHRS, CDR2 YFSETQ. With 0 bases removed from V and 6 bases from J, the gap between germline ends came to 12 bases. This CDR3 comprises 15 residues. As DNA, the CDR3 is TGCGCCAGCAGCTTGGGGCGGGGGCCCCCCGGGGAGCTGTTTTTT. It translates to CASSLGRGPPGELFF.

This clone was seen at least ten times. The chain is built from TRBV25-1 and TRBJ1-5; tentative D call: TRBD1 (5 bases). V was clipped by 2 bases and J by 0 bases, with 8 bases between them. This CDR3 has 15 amino acids. Germline CDR1 reads MGHDK; CDR2 reads SYGVNS. The CDR3 coding sequence is TGTGCCAGCAGTGAAGCGGGGCATAGCAATCAGCCCCAGCATTTT. Its translation is CASSEAGHSNQPQHF.

This CDR3 is CASGLFLPGQGYIEQFF. The CDR3 nucleotides read TGTGCTAGTGGTTTGTTCCTACCGGGACAGGGATATATTGAGCAGTTCTTC. This chain links TRBV12-5 with TRBJ2-1; 9 bases agree with TRBD1. Germline CDR1 reads LGHNT; CDR2 reads FRNRAP. This CDR3 comprises 17 residues. The trim removed 2 bases at V and 9 bases at J, leaving 14 bases unmatched.

This rearrangement joins TRBV10-3 to TRBJ2-7, with D maybe TRBD2 (6 bases). Germline CDR1 is ENHRY and CDR2 is SYGVKD. Trimming stripped 2 bases from V and 1 base from J, with 12 bases between. The CDR3 runs to 15 residues. The CDR3 sequence is CAISEEAGPSYEQYF. CDR3 bases: TGTGCCATCAGTGAGGAGGCGGGACCTTCCTACGAGCAGTACTTC.

This clone was detected a few times. The chain combines TRBV27 with TRBJ2-1, with 13 bases that match TRBD2. V was clipped by 6 bases and J by 9 bases; unmatched bases: 11. The CDR3 loop spans 16 amino acids. CDR1 MNHEY and CDR2 SMNVEV come from the germline V gene (reference sequence). Here the CDR3 reads CASSPEGLAGQGEQFF. In DNA, the CDR3 is TGTGCCAGCAGCCCCGAGGGACTAGCGGGGCAGGGTGAGCAGTTCTTC.

The table lists this clone with a count of one. V is TRBV2 and J is TRBJ1-1; D unclear. Per the germline V gene, CDR1 is SNHLY and CDR2 is FYNNEI. The V gene lost 6 bases and the J gene lost 11 bases, with 19 bases spanning the gap. The CDR3 has 13 residues. Here the CDR3 reads CASSPPGSARAFF. In DNA, the CDR3 is TGTGCCAGCAGCCCCCCGGGCAGCGCCCGGGCTTTCTTT.

The V gene is TRBV6-6, the J gene TRBJ2-1; 8 bases match TRBD2. CDR1 and CDR2 from the germline V gene are MNHNY and SVGAGI (reference sequence). The CDR3 runs 14 residues. The V gene end was trimmed by 5 bases and the J gene end by 7 bases; junction bases not matched to a gene: 7. The CDR3 DNA follows: TGTGCCAGCAGTGACCGGACTAGCAGTAATGAGCAGTTCTTC. Translation: CASSDRTSSNEQFF.

This clone occurred once. V gene TRBV28 combines with J gene TRBJ2-7; 7 bases fit TRBD2. The CDR3 runs to 15 residues. Germline V gene sequence: CDR1 MDHEN, CDR2 SYDVKM. V shed 4 bases, J shed 0 bases, and the junction held 6 bases outside the gene matches. The DNA for the CDR3 is TGTGCCAGCAGTTGGTTCAAGCGGGACTCCTACGAGCAGTACTTC. It is translated as CASSWFKRDSYEQYF.

The chain links TRBV6-1 to TRBJ2-5; TRBD1 is a possible D gene (5 bases). Germline V gives CDR1 MNHNS, CDR2 SASEGT. The CDR3 is 13 residues long. Trimming took off 6 bases at V and 2 bases at J, with 10 bases between the two ends. The CDR3 nucleotides read TGTGCCAGCAGAAAGGACACTCAAGAGACCCAGTACTTC. Translated, it gives CASRKDTQETQYF.